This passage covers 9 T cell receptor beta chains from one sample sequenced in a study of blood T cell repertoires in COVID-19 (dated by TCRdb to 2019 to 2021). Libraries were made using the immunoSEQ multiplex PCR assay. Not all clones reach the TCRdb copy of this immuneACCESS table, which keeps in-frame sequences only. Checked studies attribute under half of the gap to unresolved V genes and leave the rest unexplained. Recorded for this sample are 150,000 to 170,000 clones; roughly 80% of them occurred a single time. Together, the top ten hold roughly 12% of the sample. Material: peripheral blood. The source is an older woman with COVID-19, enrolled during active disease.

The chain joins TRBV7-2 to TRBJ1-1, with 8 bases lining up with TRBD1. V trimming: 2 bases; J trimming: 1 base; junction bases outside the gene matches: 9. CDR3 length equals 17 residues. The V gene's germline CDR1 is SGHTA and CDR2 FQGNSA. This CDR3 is CASSLRGTGWSNTEAFF. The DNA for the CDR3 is TGTGCCAGCAGCTTAAGGGGGACAGGTTGGTCGAACACTGAAGCTTTCTTT.

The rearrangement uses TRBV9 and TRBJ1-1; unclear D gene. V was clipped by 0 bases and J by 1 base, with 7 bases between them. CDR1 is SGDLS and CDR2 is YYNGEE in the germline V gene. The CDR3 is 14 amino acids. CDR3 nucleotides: TGTGCCAGCAGCGTAGGGGCTCAGAACACTGAAGCTTTCTTT. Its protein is CASSVGAQNTEAFF.

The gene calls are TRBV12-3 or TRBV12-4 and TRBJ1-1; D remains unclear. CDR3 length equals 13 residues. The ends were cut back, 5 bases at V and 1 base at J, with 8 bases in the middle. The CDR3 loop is CASSPLSNTEAFF. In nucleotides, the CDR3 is TGTGCCAGCAGTCCCCTTTCGAACACTGAAGCTTTCTTT.

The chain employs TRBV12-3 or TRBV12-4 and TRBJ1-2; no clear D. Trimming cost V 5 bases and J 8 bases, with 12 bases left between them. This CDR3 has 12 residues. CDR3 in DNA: TGTGCCAGCAGTGACCCCGGCGGGGGCTACACCTTC. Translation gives CASSDPGGGYTF.

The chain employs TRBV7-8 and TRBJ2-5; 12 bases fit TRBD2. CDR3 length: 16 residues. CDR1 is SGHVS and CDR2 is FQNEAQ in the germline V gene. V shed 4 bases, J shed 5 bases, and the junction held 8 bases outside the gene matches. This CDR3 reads CASSSRLAGARETQYF. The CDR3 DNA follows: TGTGCCAGCAGCTCACGACTAGCGGGGGCGAGGGAGACCCAGTACTTC.

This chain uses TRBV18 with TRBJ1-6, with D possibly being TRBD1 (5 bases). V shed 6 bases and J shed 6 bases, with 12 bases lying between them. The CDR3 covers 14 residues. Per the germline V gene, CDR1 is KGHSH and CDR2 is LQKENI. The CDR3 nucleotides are TGTGCCAGCTCCCCCGACAGAAGTAATTCACCCCTCCACTTT. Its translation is CASSPDRSNSPLHF.

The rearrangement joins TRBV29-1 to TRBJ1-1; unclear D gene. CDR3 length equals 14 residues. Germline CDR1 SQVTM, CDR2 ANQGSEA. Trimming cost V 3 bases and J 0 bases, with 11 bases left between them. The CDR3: CSVDSRGMNTEAFF. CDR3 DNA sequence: TGCAGCGTTGACTCTCGGGGAATGAACACTGAAGCTTTCTTT.

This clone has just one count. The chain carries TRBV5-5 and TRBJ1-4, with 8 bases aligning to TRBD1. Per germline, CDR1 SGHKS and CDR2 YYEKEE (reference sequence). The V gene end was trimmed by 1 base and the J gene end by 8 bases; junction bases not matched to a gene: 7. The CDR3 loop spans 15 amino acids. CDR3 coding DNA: TGTGCCAGCAGCTTGCTACAGGGGGGAGGAGAAAAACTGTTTTTT. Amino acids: CASSLLQGGGEKLFF.

CDR3 sequence (DNA): TGTGCCAGCAGCTTGGAGGACAGCCCTATCTCCTATGGCTACACCTTC. Translation: CASSLEDSPISYGYTF. The chain links TRBV5-4 to TRBJ1-2; TRBD1 is a possible D gene (6 bases). V gave up 0 bases and J gave up 4 bases, with 16 bases separating them. From germline, CDR1 is SGHNT and CDR2 YYREEE (reference sequence). This CDR3 comprises 16 residues.